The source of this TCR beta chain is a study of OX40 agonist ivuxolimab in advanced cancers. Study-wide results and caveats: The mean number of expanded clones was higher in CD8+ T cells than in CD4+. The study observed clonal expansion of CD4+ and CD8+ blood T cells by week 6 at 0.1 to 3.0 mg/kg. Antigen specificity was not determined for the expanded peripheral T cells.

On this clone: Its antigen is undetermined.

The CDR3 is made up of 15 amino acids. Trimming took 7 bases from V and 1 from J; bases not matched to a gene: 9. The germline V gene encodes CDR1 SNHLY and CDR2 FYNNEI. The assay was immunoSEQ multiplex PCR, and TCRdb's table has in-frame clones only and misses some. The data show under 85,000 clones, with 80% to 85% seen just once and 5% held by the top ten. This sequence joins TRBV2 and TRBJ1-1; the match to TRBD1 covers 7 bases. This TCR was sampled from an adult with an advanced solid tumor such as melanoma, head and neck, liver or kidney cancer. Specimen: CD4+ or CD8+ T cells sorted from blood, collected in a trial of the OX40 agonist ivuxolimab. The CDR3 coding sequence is TGTGCCAGCACCGAAGGGGGACAGCCGAACACTGAAGCTTTCTTT. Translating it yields CASTEGGQPNTEAFF.